What follows describes a single T cell receptor beta chain. Its antigen is not yet known. Qualities for individual bases were not recorded, and no much larger clone is one base off. CDR1 and CDR2 are drawn from the germline V gene: SNHLY, FYNNEI. V is pared back by 7 bases and J by 4 bases, with 21 bases lying between the germline termini. Reading from cysteine to phenylalanine, the CDR3 counts 16 amino acids. Of the read, only the CDR3 DNA is kept; its 48 bases are in frame from base 1. The entry originates in a study of siplizumab effects on memory and regulatory T cells (dated by TCRdb to the late 2010s). About the investigation overall: The study looked at the effect of siplizumab, an anti-CD2 antibody, on alloreactive T-cell subsets in allogeneic mixed lymphocyte reactions made from human PBMCs. Summary of the overall study and its limitations: Unstimulated naive T cells appeared to be more diverse than memory T cells, and naive cells seemed to make a substantial contribution to the alloresponse. Of the alloreactive CD4+ clones that could be mapped, the Treg-derived share averaged approximately 67% with siplizumab compared with roughly 27% in control reactions. The cumulative frequency of alloreactive sequences that could be traced back to unstimulated CD4+ memory T cells was significantly reduced by siplizumab. Whether proliferating Tregs from siplizumab cultures were suppressive was not functionally confirmed. A naive or memory phenotype could not be assigned to roughly 75-95% of proliferating CD4+ or CD8+ clones. Because sequences below about 10^-5 frequency were poorly captured, only a minor fraction of alloreactive clones could be mapped to unstimulated subsets.

The library was prepared using the immunoSEQ multiplex PCR assay. The deep sequencing platform assayed about 10^5 TCR templates per sample. Genomic DNA extracted from sorted T cells was used for TCRbeta CDR3 sequencing. On the authors' methods: The R programming language was used for the clonal analysis of the TCRbeta CDR3 data. Alloreactive CD4+ and CD8+ clones were defined by comparing unstimulated samples with post-reaction CFSE-low samples. Alloreactive CD4+ clones were assigned to regulatory or non-regulatory origin by matching sequences to sorted unstimulated Treg and non-Treg repertoires. TCRdb took over this immuneACCESS table, retaining in-frame rearrangements with V and J assigned. Such tables are incomplete; in checked studies, under half of the missing clones stem from an unresolved V gene, and the remainder is unexplained. Clone size and V and J calls were adopted from that table, with D and trimming inferred from the DNA. The sample table lists 100,000 or so clones, more than 85% of them with a count of one. The ten largest make up under 3% of the sample.

Sorted unstimulated T cells and proliferating T cells recovered from mixed lymphocyte reactions were subjected to TCRbeta CDR3 sequencing. Fresh whole blood from under 13 HLA-typed healthy donors was used as the source from which PBMCs were isolated. The origin of this receptor is a human donor in good health. Some clones in this sample may be carry-over from other donors' samples. The rearranged chain carries TRBV2 and TRBJ2-3; the D segment could be TRBD2, given 5 matching bases. The sequencing input was CD4+ T cells sorted from blood. The CDR3 has the sequence CASTPVQRLVADTQYF. The sequenced DNA: TGTGCCAGCACTCCCGTCCAGCGGCTAGTCGCAGATACGCAGTATTTT. Reference TRBV2 and TRBJ2-3 proteins supply the regions before and after the CDR3; the full variable domain is: EPEVTQTPSHQVTQMGQEVILRCVPISNHLYFYWYRQILGQKVEFLVSFYNNEISEKSEIFDDQFSVERPDGSNFTLKIRSTKLEDSAMYFCASTPVQRLVADTQYFGPGTRLTVL.